This entry lists 17 T cell receptor beta chains sequenced from one sample in a study of CD8 T cells in ankylosing spondylitis. Via MiXCR, TCRdb re-called the 5' RACE reads, giving one row per CDR3 protein. The data show around 340,000 distinct CDR3 sequences, with 20% to 25% seen just once and under 15% held by the top ten. The sequenced material came from blood, either unsorted or a sorted T cell fraction (not recorded which). These receptors were taken from a male donor with ankylosing spondylitis or in good health (not recorded which).

The V call is TRBV6-1, the J call TRBJ2-2; D gene unclear. Deletions cut 7 bases from V and 3 bases from J, with 12 bases between. Germline loops: CDR1 MNHNS, CDR2 SASEGT. There are 14 residues in the CDR3. CDR3 residues: CASTGSPDTGELFF. CDR3 DNA: TGTGCCAGCACCGGTTCGCCGGACACCGGGGAGCTGTTTTTT.

The J gene is TRBJ2-7, the V gene TRBV12-3 or TRBV12-4, with D uncertain. The CDR3 is 16 amino acids. Trimming stripped 1 base from V and 0 bases from J, with 13 bases between. CDR3 region: CASSLVPGKSSYEQYF. CDR3 DNA: TGTGCCAGCAGTTTAGTCCCAGGCAAAAGCTCCTACGAGCAGTACTTC.

This clonotype was recorded once. The gene calls are TRBV7-2 and TRBJ2-7, with 12 bases lining up with TRBD1. V was clipped by 4 bases and J by 4 bases; unmatched bases: 5. CDR3 length equals 15 residues. Germline CDR1 is SGHTA and CDR2 is FQGNSA. The CDR3 is CASSSWDRGRYEQYF. CDR3 nucleotides: TGTGCCAGCAGCTCCTGGGACAGGGGGCGGTACGAGCAGTACTTC.

Remarks on this clonotype: The junction does not match germline at one end; this may be a read error. The genes are TRBV27 and TRBJ2-1, with a tentative D call TRBD1 (6 bases). The CDR3 extends over 15 amino acids. Germline CDR1 reads MNHEY; CDR2 reads SMNVEV (reference sequence). Here the CDR3 reads CVSSPTGFAYNEQFF. Written as DNA, the CDR3 is TGTGTCAGCAGCCCCACAGGGTTCGCCTACAATGAGCAGTTCTTC.

This sequence joins TRBV29-1 and TRBJ2-1; 12 bases agree with TRBD2. This CDR3 is built from 17 residues. Germline values: CDR1 SQVTM, CDR2 ANQGSEA. The junction had 11 bases not matched to a gene; V was cut back by 0 bases and J by 8 bases. CDR3 in DNA: TGCAGCGTTGAAGATCTTAAGGGACTAGCGGGCGACGATGAGCAGTTCTTC. Protein: CSVEDLKGLAGDDEQFF.

The J gene is TRBJ2-2, the V gene TRBV4-1; D is possibly TRBD1 or TRBD2 (5 bases each). The V end was cut by 2 bases, the J end by 3 bases, with 10 bases between. The CDR3 covers 15 residues. Germline V gives CDR1 MGHRA, CDR2 YSYEKL. The CDR3 DNA follows: TGCGCCAGCAGCCAAAAGATGGGGGACACCGGGGAGCTGTTTTTT. Protein sequence: CASSQKMGDTGELFF.

This clonotype was observed many times. V usage is TRBV12-3 or TRBV12-4 and J usage is TRBJ1-5; D unclear. Trimming shortened V by 3 bases and J by 9 bases, and 18 bases separated the two germline ends. This CDR3 region has 15 residues. CDR3 in amino acids: CASSLSSVNYLPQHF. The CDR3 DNA sequence: TGTGCCAGCAGTTTGTCGAGCGTGAACTATTTGCCCCAGCATTTT.

This clonotype occurred many times. V gene TRBV12-3 or TRBV12-4 combines with J gene TRBJ2-7; 7 positions match TRBD2. The length of the CDR3 is 15 residues. The ends lost 1 base at V and 0 bases at J; junction bases unmatched: 3. CDR3 sequence reads: CASSLVGGGSYEQYF. The CDR3 DNA sequence: TGTGCCAGCAGTTTAGTGGGCGGGGGCTCCTACGAGCAGTACTTC.

The sample holds a few counts of this clonotype. The chain combines TRBV27 with TRBJ2-2; D is ambiguous. In germline, CDR1 is MNHEY, CDR2 SMNVEV (reference sequence). The CDR3 covers 14 residues. V shed 11 bases and J shed 0 bases, with 13 bases lying between them. CDR3 amino acids: CASSNTANTGELFF. In DNA form, the CDR3 reads TGTGCCTCCTCAAACACCGCGAACACCGGGGAGCTGTTTTTT.

This chain uses TRBV7-9 with TRBJ2-5, with 7 positions matching TRBD1. The CDR3 is 17 amino acids. Trimming removed 5 bases from V and 4 bases from J; junction bases left unmatched: 16. CDR1 is SEHNR and CDR2 is FQNEAQ in the germline V gene (reference sequence). CDR3 region: CASSNRRGSPLGETQYF. DNA of the CDR3: TGTGCCAGCAGCAATCGCAGGGGGTCTCCCTTAGGAGAGACCCAGTACTTC.

The chain is built from TRBV28 and TRBJ2-1, with 8 nucleotides matching TRBD1. Looked up from germline, CDR1 is MDHEN and CDR2 is SYDVKM. The V gene end was trimmed by 6 bases and the J gene end by 6 bases; junction bases not matched to a gene: 7. The CDR3 has 14 residues. The CDR3 loop reads CASSRTGSLNEQFF. The CDR3 coding sequence is TGTGCCAGCAGCCGGACAGGGTCCCTCAATGAGCAGTTCTTC. Full variable domain (outside the CDR3, taken from reference TRBV28 and TRBJ2-1): DVKVTQSSRYLVKRTGEKVFLECVQDMDHENMFWYRQDPGLGLRLIYFSYDVKMKEKGDIPEGYSVSREKKERFSLILESASTNQTSMYLCASSRTGSLNEQFFGPGTRLTVL.

The V gene is TRBV20-1, the J gene TRBJ2-7; no clear D. CDR3 length: 15 residues. In germline, CDR1 is DFQATT, CDR2 SNEGSKA (reference sequence). V dropped 6 bases and J dropped 2 bases, with 20 bases sitting between them. CDR3 DNA: TGCAGTGCCCTGCCCTCGGCGGAGCCTCCCTACGAGCAGTACTTC. Its protein is CSALPSAEPPYEQYF.

This clonotype was found a few times. This sequence joins TRBV28 and TRBJ2-7, with D perhaps TRBD1 (5 bases). Trimming shortened V by 1 base and J by 3 bases, and 10 bases separated the two germline ends. This CDR3 comprises 14 residues. Germline V CDR1 and CDR2: MDHEN, SYDVKM. The CDR3 protein is CASSLFDRNYEQYF. In DNA form, the CDR3 reads TGTGCCAGCAGTTTATTCGACAGAAACTACGAGCAGTACTTC.

CDR3 sequence (DNA): TGTGCCAGCAGCTCCAGACGGGGACAGGGAGGCACCGGGGAGCTGTTTTTT. Translating gives CASSSRRGQGGTGELFF. The chain combines TRBV7-9 with TRBJ2-2; 9 bases match TRBD1. The CDR3 contains 17 residues. Looked up from germline, CDR1 is SEHNR and CDR2 is FQNEAQ (reference sequence). Trimming took 4 bases from V and 4 from J; bases not matched to a gene: 10.

This clonotype was counted only a few times. V is TRBV12-3 or TRBV12-4 and J is TRBJ2-3; 12 bases map to TRBD2. V shed 3 bases and J 5 bases; nucleotides not matched to a gene: 3. CDR3 length equals 15 residues. The CDR3 spells CASSFPSGGEDTQYF. The CDR3 region has the DNA TGTGCCAGCAGTTTCCCTAGCGGGGGGGAAGATACGCAGTATTTT.

This sequence joins TRBV6-2 or TRBV6-3 and TRBJ1-2; no clear D. CDR3 length equals 13 residues. V dropped 2 bases and J dropped 6 bases, with 10 bases sitting between them. Looked up from germline, CDR1 is MNHEY and CDR2 is SVGEGT. DNA for the CDR3: TGTGCCAGCAGTTACAGGGAAAATAATGGCTACACCTTC. Its protein is CASSYRENNGYTF.

This clonotype has only a few counts. This chain joins TRBV12-3 or TRBV12-4 and TRBJ2-7; D uncertain. The CDR3 contains 12 residues. V lost 3 bases and J 3 bases, leaving 6 bases between the germline ends. The CDR3 region is CASSFYHYEQYF. CDR3 sequence (DNA): TGTGCCAGCAGTTTTTACCACTACGAGCAGTACTTC.